The following is a T cell receptor beta chain sequence with its context. Its antigen is not identified. TCRdb reprocessed the reads via MiXCR and lists one record per CDR3 protein. The profile shows 200,000 to 300,000 distinct CDR3 sequences, over 8% of them singletons. These data are taken from a study of T cell repertoires in cytomegalovirus infection. General study findings and limits: CMV-specific TCR beta clonotypes restricted by HLA-C dominated the ex vivo response. Accumulated public TCR beta family frequency recognized individuals carrying CMV together with the relevant HLA.

CDR3 length: 17 residues. Losses at the gene ends were 1 base for V and 7 bases for J; bases not matched to a gene: 8. The germline V gene has CDR1 SGHTA and CDR2 FQGNSA. The V and J genes are TRBV7-2 and TRBJ2-1; 12 bases map to TRBD2. This receptor was taken from a human donor in good health (CMV status not recorded). Some clones in this sample may be carry-over from other donors' samples. The specimen sequenced was PBMCs. CDR3 sequence reads: CASSLGRASGRVNEQFF. The CDR3 DNA reads TGTGCCAGCAGCTTAGGGCGGGCTAGCGGGAGGGTAAATGAGCAGTTCTTC.